The next 15 T cell receptor beta chains were all read from a single sample in a study of T-cell reconstitution after alpha-beta-depleted transplantation in children. Construction of the TCRbeta library involved unique molecular identifiers. TCRdb redid the calling of the PCR reads with MiXCR, one entry per CDR3 protein. The repertoire consists of about 70,000 distinct CDR3 sequences, with roughly a tenth occurring once and the leading ten covering roughly 13%. This sample comprised PBMCs, obtained before TCRalphabeta/CD19-depleted stem cell transplant. The receptor source for this set is a boy between 10 and 17 years old with acute myeloid leukemia, due to receive a stem cell transplant.

This clonotype has ten or more counts. The V call is TRBV5-1, the J call TRBJ2-2, with 10 bases identical to TRBD1. The CDR3 length is 16 residues. V trimming: 4 bases; J trimming: 6 bases; junction bases outside the gene matches: 9. Germline loops: CDR1 SGHRS, CDR2 YFSETQ. The chain's CDR3 is CASSPRDRGVAGELFF. In DNA, the CDR3 is TGCGCCAGCAGCCCACGGGACAGGGGTGTCGCCGGGGAGCTGTTTTTT.

The table lists this clonotype with a few counts. The V call is TRBV12-3 or TRBV12-4, the J call TRBJ2-5, with 11 bases that match TRBD1. J was trimmed by 5 bases and V by 3 bases; bases with no gene match: 8. CDR3 length: 16 residues. CDR3 sequence reads: CASSFRTGGPSETQYF. Written as DNA, the CDR3 is TGTGCCAGCAGTTTTAGGACAGGGGGCCCGTCCGAGACCCAGTACTTC.

Turning to this clonotype: Since a much larger clone is just one base distant, this may be a read error. The chain couples TRBV15 to TRBJ2-5; tentative D call: TRBD2 (5 bases). CDR1 and CDR2 from the germline V gene are LNHNV and YYDKDF (reference sequence). CDR3 length: 15 residues. The CDR3 coding sequence is TGTGCCACCAGCAGAGAGGACGCTAGCCAACAGACCCAGTACTTC. This encodes CATSREDASQQTQYF.

This chain connects TRBV2 to TRBJ2-7, with D unclear. V was clipped by 5 bases and J by 3 bases, with 8 bases between them. The CDR3 contains 12 residues. CDR1 is SNHLY and CDR2 is FYNNEI in the germline V gene. CDR3 sequence: CASSSVLYEQYV. In DNA form, the CDR3 reads TGTGCCAGCAGTTCAGTTCTCTACGAGCAGTACGTC.

The chain recombines TRBV6-2 or TRBV6-3 with TRBJ2-7; TRBD1 aligns across 7 bases. CDR1 is MNHEY, CDR2 SVGEGT, per germline. Losses at the gene ends were 7 bases for V and 2 bases for J; bases not matched to a gene: 8. The CDR3 is made up of 14 amino acids. CDR3 amino acids: CASKLGTVTYEQYF. In nucleotides, the CDR3 is TGTGCCAGCAAATTGGGGACAGTGACCTACGAGCAGTACTTC.

The sample holds many counts of this clonotype. The chain couples TRBV6-5 to TRBJ1-3, with D uncertain. Looked up from germline, CDR1 is MNHEY and CDR2 is SVGAGI. The ends were cut back, 0 bases at V and 0 bases at J, with 15 bases in the middle. The CDR3 consists of 18 residues. CDR3 DNA sequence: TGTGCCAGCAGTTACTCTCCGGGCGGCCGCTCCTCTGGAAACACCATATATTTT. As protein: CASSYSPGGRSSGNTIYF.

This clonotype was observed at least ten times. The V gene is TRBV4-2, the J gene TRBJ1-5, with D hard to call. V lost 1 base, J lost 8 bases, and 18 bases lay in between. This CDR3 region has 16 residues. Looked up from germline, CDR1 is LGHNA and CDR2 is YNFKEQ. The CDR3 spells CASSQVGEGRSEPQHF. The CDR3 region has the DNA TGTGCCAGCAGCCAAGTTGGAGAGGGCAGGTCGGAGCCCCAGCATTTT.

This clonotype was counted only a few times. The chain joins TRBV5-4 to TRBJ2-1; D unclear. Trimming cost V 1 base and J 8 bases, with 10 bases left between them. CDR1 and CDR2 from the germline V gene are SGHNT and YYREEE (reference sequence). The CDR3 totals 13 residues. In DNA, the CDR3 is TGTGCCAGCAGCTTGTCTCTTCAGGATGAGCAGTTCTTC. Translation: CASSLSLQDEQFF. The full variable domain, with the rest looked up from reference TRBV5-4 and TRBJ2-1, is ETGVTQSPTHLIKTRGQQVTLRCSSQSGHNTVSWYQQALGQGPQFIFQYYREEENGRGNFPPRFSGLQFPNYSSELNVNALELDDSALYLCASSLSLQDEQFFGPGTRLTVL.

This clonotype has only a few counts. This rearrangement joins TRBV4-2 to TRBJ2-7; D may match TRBD1 or TRBD2 (5 bases each). The CDR3 loop spans 16 amino acids. Germline CDR1 is LGHNA and CDR2 is YNFKEQ. V was cut by 4 bases and J by 3 bases, with 19 bases left in between. CDR3: CASSPGLVWGNYEQYV. The CDR3 DNA reads TGTGCCAGCAGCCCGGGGCTAGTCTGGGGGAACTACGAGCAGTACGTC.

This clonotype was counted between two and nine times. The V gene is TRBV4-2, the J gene TRBJ2-7; D not resolved. Trimming took off 0 bases at V and 0 bases at J, with 9 bases between the two ends. CDR3 length equals 15 residues. The germline V gene encodes CDR1 LGHNA and CDR2 YNFKEQ. The CDR3 here is CASSQDDLPSYEQYF. Here the CDR3 DNA reads TGTGCCAGCAGCCAAGACGACTTACCCTCCTACGAGCAGTACTTC.

This clonotype came up many times. The CDR3 coding sequence is TGTGCCAGCACCGCAGGGGGCCCCTACGAGCAGTACTTC. This encodes CASTAGGPYEQYF. The J gene is TRBJ2-7, the V gene TRBV7-2; 8 bases are a match to TRBD1. Trimming took 7 bases from V and 2 from J; bases not matched to a gene: 4. Germline V lookup: CDR1 SGHTA, CDR2 FQGNSA. The CDR3 totals 13 residues.

This clonotype appeared a few times. The chain uses TRBV18 and TRBJ2-7; no firm D call. Trimming stripped 3 bases from V and 4 bases from J, with 10 bases between. Germline CDR1 KGHSH, CDR2 LQKENI. This CDR3 has 13 residues. CDR3 region: CASSPRGQYEQYV. In DNA, the CDR3 is TGTGCCAGCTCACCCCGAGGCCAATACGAGCAGTACGTC.

This clonotype was picked up many times. The CDR3 is CASSLAGIGDTQYF. In DNA form, the CDR3 reads TGTGCCAGCAGCTTGGCCGGTATAGGAGATACGCAGTATTTT. The rearrangement uses TRBV5-6 and TRBJ2-3; D gene uncertain. The CDR3 spans 14 residues. V was shortened by 0 bases and J by 5 bases, with 10 bases between the two germline ends. CDR1 and CDR2 (germline): SGHDT, YYEEEE.

The J gene is TRBJ2-1, the V gene TRBV10-3, with TRBD2 matching 12 bases. The CDR3 spans 14 residues. Per germline, CDR1 ENHRY and CDR2 SYGVKD. The trim removed 4 bases at V and 11 bases at J, leaving 6 bases unmatched. The CDR3 here is CAISGGLAGRKQFF. The CDR3 DNA follows: TGTGCCATCAGTGGGGGACTAGCGGGCCGGAAGCAGTTCTTC.

This clonotype was seen many times. The chain joins TRBV7-2 to TRBJ2-7; the match to TRBD1 covers 8 bases. CDR3 length: 14 amino acids. CDR1 and CDR2 from the germline V gene are SGHTA and FQGNSA. V trimming: 4 bases; J trimming: 3 bases; junction bases outside the gene matches: 5. CDR3 sequence reads: CASSSWTGSYEQYF. The CDR3 nucleotides are TGTGCCAGCAGCTCCTGGACAGGGAGCTACGAGCAGTACTTC. Drawing the rest from reference TRBV7-2 and TRBJ2-7, the complete variable domain is GAGVSQSPSNKVTEKGKDVELRCDPISGHTALYWYRQSLGQGLEFLIYFQGNSAPDKSGLPSDRFSAERTGGSVSTLTIQRTQQEDSAVYLCASSSWTGSYEQYFGPGTRLTVT.